What follows are 18 T cell receptor beta chains derived from one specimen sequenced in a study of blood T cell repertoires in COVID-19. The table came from immunoSEQ multiplex PCR; TCRdb's copy has only in-frame clones and leaves some out. This sample has 190,000 or so clones, with over 70% found just once. The sequencing input was peripheral blood. These receptors originate from a man in his fifties or sixties with active or convalescent COVID-19.

The genes are TRBV27 and TRBJ2-1; 9 bases fit TRBD1. After removal of 7 bases from V and 5 bases from J, the junction contained 9 bases not matched to a gene. The CDR3 has 15 amino acids. Looked up from germline, CDR1 is MNHEY and CDR2 is SMNVEV (reference sequence). This CDR3 is CASTPLGTGNNEQFF. The CDR3 nucleotides are TGTGCCAGCACCCCGCTAGGGACAGGGAACAATGAGCAGTTCTTC.

The chain uses TRBV18 and TRBJ1-6; 10 nucleotides agree with TRBD1. Trimming removed 3 bases from V and 0 bases from J; junction bases left unmatched: 2. Per germline, CDR1 KGHSH and CDR2 LQKENI. The CDR3 spans 17 residues. The CDR3 region has the DNA TGTGCCAGCTCACCGGGACAGGGGTTCTCCTATAATTCACCCCTCCACTTT. Its protein is CASSPGQGFSYNSPLHF.

This chain links TRBV6-5 with TRBJ1-5; the D gene is possibly TRBD1 (6 bases). V was clipped by 5 bases and J by 0 bases, with 11 bases between them. The germline CDR1 and CDR2 sequences are MNHEY and SVGAGI. This CDR3 comprises 15 residues. As DNA, the CDR3 is TGTGCCAGCAGTCTTACAGGGTATAGCAATCAGCCCCAGCATTTT. Translated: CASSLTGYSNQPQHF.

The chain couples TRBV5-8 to TRBJ2-7; D perhaps matches TRBD1 (6 bases). There are 13 residues in the CDR3. Per the germline V gene, CDR1 is SGHTS and CDR2 is YDEGEE. Trimming stripped 4 bases from V and 2 bases from J, with 10 bases between. CDR3 nucleotides: TGTGCCAGCAGCATCCGGACAGCCTACGAGCAGTACTTC. Residues: CASSIRTAYEQYF.

The chain uses TRBV9 and TRBJ1-6; D call uncertain. Trimming left V 4 bases short and J 10 bases short, with 12 bases between. The length of the CDR3 is 13 residues. Germline CDR1 and CDR2: SGDLS and YYNGEE. The CDR3 DNA sequence: TGTGCCAGCAGCCCAGAAGTTGCATCACCCCTCCACTTT. Translating gives CASSPEVASPLHF.

This clone was seen just once. The chain combines TRBV10-2 with TRBJ2-5, with TRBD2 matching 10 bases. Germline loops: CDR1 WSHSY, CDR2 SAAADI. V trimming: 0 bases; J trimming: 4 bases; junction bases outside the gene matches: 8. The CDR3 runs 17 residues. CDR3 in amino acids: CASSESLAGGWGETQYF. CDR3 bases: TGCGCCAGCAGTGAGTCGTTAGCGGGAGGATGGGGAGAGACCCAGTACTTC.

The chain couples TRBV7-2 to TRBJ2-7; 7 nucleotides line up with TRBD2. Germline loops: CDR1 SGHTA, CDR2 FQGNSA. With V trimmed by 0 bases and J by 3 bases, 14 bases remained unmatched. This CDR3 spans 18 amino acids. CDR3 DNA: TGTGCCAGCAGCTTAGCTGGTGGAGGCGGGGGAAGGGACTACGAGCAGTACTTC. It encodes CASSLAGGGGGRDYEQYF.

CDR3 DNA: TGTGCCAGCAGTGATAGGACAGATAACTATGGCTACACCTTC. Its protein product is CASSDRTDNYGYTF. This sequence joins TRBV6-1 and TRBJ1-2, with TRBD1 as a possible D gene (6 bases). This CDR3 is built from 14 residues. CDR1 is MNHNS and CDR2 is SASEGT in the germline V gene. The V end lost 3 bases, the J end lost 1 base, and 9 bases lay between the germline ends.

The chain combines TRBV19 with TRBJ2-4, with TRBD1 matching over 10 bases. The CDR3 covers 19 residues. Per the germline V gene, CDR1 is LNHDA and CDR2 is SQIVND (reference sequence). V dropped 4 bases and J dropped 0; count of bases not matched to a gene: 12. The CDR3 loop reads CASSTRTGGNLLAKNIQYF. The DNA of the CDR3 is TGTGCCAGTAGTACCCGGACAGGGGGAAACCTCCTAGCCAAAAACATTCAGTACTTC.

The chain has TRBV27 and TRBJ2-7, with D perhaps TRBD1 (5 bases). The germline V gene encodes CDR1 MNHEY and CDR2 SMNVEV (reference sequence). The CDR3 has 13 residues. V shed 5 bases and J shed 0 bases, with 8 bases lying between them. The CDR3 here is CASSRQSSYEQYF. The DNA for the CDR3 is TGTGCCAGCAGTAGACAGAGCTCCTACGAGCAGTACTTC.

The CDR3 DNA reads as TGTGCCAGCAGCACCTACAGGGGGCTCCGTAGCAATCAGCCCCAGCATTTT. It encodes CASSTYRGLRSNQPQHF. J is TRBJ1-5 and V is TRBV21-1; the table's D gene call, TRBD1, was not cross checked with the DNA. TRBV21-1 is a pseudogene segment. This CDR3 has 17 residues.

This clone was seen a handful of times. The V and J genes are TRBV28 and TRBJ2-7; 10 positions match TRBD1. V trimming: 5 bases; J trimming: 5 bases; junction bases outside the gene matches: 9. The CDR3 runs to 15 residues. Germline V gene sequence: CDR1 MDHEN, CDR2 SYDVKM. CDR3 in DNA: TGTGCCAGCAGTGGACTCGACAGGGGGCGAAACGAGCAGTACTTC. Protein product: CASSGLDRGRNEQYF.

The chain recombines TRBV7-3 with TRBJ2-1, with 8 positions matching TRBD1. Germline lookup yields CDR1 SGHTA and CDR2 FQGTGA. The CDR3 covers 15 residues. With V trimmed by 6 bases and J by 0 bases, 4 bases remained unmatched. CDR3: CASRPTGGSYNEQFF. The CDR3 nucleotides are TGTGCCAGCAGACCTACAGGGGGCTCCTACAATGAGCAGTTCTTC.

This clone is a singleton in its sample. This chain links TRBV2 with TRBJ1-2; tentative D call: TRBD1 (6 bases). Trimming left V 6 bases short and J 4 bases short, with 12 bases between. The CDR3 covers 13 residues. CDR1 and CDR2 from the germline V gene are SNHLY and FYNNEI. CDR3 DNA: TGTGCCAGCAGGGGGGGGCGAGGCTATGGCTACACCTTC. It encodes CASRGGRGYGYTF. Based on the CDR3 plus reference TRBV2 and TRBJ1-2, the full variable domain is EPEVTQTPSHQVTQMGQEVILRCVPISNHLYFYWYRQILGQKVEFLVSFYNNEISEKSEIFDDQFSVERPDGSNFTLKIRSTKLEDSAMYFCASRGGRGYGYTFGSGTRLTVV.

The V call is TRBV5-5, the J call TRBJ2-2, with 7 bases that match TRBD1. Trimming took 0 bases from V and 2 from J; bases not matched to a gene: 4. This CDR3 has 16 residues. The germline CDR1 and CDR2 sequences are SGHKS and YYEKEE (reference sequence). Here the CDR3 DNA reads TGTGCCAGCAGCTTGGCAGGGACAGCCAACACCGGGGAGCTGTTTTTT. Its protein is CASSLAGTANTGELFF. Full variable domain (outside the CDR3, taken from reference TRBV5-5 and TRBJ2-2): DAGVTQSPTHLIKTRGQQVTLRCSPISGHKSVSWYQQVLGQGPQFIFQYYEKEERGRGNFPDRFSARQFPNYSSELNVNALLLGDSALYLCASSLAGTANTGELFFGEGSRLTVL.

The rearrangement links TRBV5-1 to TRBJ2-7; unclear D gene. This CDR3 region has 14 residues. Trimming shortened V by 4 bases and J by 4 bases, and 15 bases separated the two germline ends. From germline, CDR1 is SGHRS and CDR2 YFSETQ. The DNA of the CDR3 is TGCGCCAGCAGCCCCGACCAAACTATGTACGAGCAGTACTTC. This codes for CASSPDQTMYEQYF. Looking up the rest from reference TRBV5-1 and TRBJ2-7 gives the full variable domain: KAGVTQTPRYLIKTRGQQVTLSCSPISGHRSVSWYQQTPGQGLQFLFEYFSETQRNKGNFPGRFSGRQFSNSRSEMNVSTLELGDSALYLCASSPDQTMYEQYFGPGTRLTVT.

The chain carries TRBV16 and TRBJ1-1, with D possibly matching TRBD1 (5 bases). Germline V gene sequence: CDR1 KGHSY, CDR2 FQNENV. This CDR3 has 13 residues. V was cut by 3 bases and J by 1 base, with 6 bases left in between. Here the CDR3 reads CASSQQGNTEAFF. CDR3 coding DNA: TGTGCCAGCAGCCAGCAGGGGAACACTGAAGCTTTCTTT.

This chain joins TRBV3-1 (or the pseudogene TRBV3-2) and TRBJ2-3, with TRBD2 identical over 11 bases. Looked up from germline, CDR1 is LGHDT and CDR2 is YNNKEL (reference sequence). V was pared by 4 bases and J by 2 bases, with 26 bases of the junction left unmatched. The CDR3 spans 23 residues. The CDR3 reads CASSLRSGATTSGSRRFTDTQYF. The CDR3 coding sequence is TGTGCCAGCAGCCTTCGGTCAGGTGCTACTACTAGCGGGAGCCGGAGGTTCACAGATACGCAGTATTTT.